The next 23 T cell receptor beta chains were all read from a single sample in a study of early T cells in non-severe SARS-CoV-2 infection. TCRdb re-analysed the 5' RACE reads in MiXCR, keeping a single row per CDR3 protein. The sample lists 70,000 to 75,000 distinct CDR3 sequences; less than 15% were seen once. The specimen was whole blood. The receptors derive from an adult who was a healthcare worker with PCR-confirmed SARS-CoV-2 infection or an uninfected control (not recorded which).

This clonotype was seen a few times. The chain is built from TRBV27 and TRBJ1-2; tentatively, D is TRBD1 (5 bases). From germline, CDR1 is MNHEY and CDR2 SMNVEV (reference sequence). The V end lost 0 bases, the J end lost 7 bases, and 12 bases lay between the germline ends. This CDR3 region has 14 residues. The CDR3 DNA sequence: TGTGCCAGCAGTTTATCGCGGGGACGGGCTGGCTACACCTTC. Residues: CASSLSRGRAGYTF.

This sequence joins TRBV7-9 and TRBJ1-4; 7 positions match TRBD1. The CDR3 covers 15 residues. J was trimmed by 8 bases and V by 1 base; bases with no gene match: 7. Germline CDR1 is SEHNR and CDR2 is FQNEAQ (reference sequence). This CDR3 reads CASSLDKGAGEKLFF. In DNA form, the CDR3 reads TGTGCCAGCAGCTTAGACAAGGGGGCAGGGGAAAAACTGTTTTTT.

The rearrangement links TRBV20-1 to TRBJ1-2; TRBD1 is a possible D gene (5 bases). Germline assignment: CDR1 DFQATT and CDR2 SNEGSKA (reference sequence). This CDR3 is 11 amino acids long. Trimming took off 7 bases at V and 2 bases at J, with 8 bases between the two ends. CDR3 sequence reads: CSDGGNYGYTF. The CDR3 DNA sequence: TGCAGTGACGGGGGAAACTATGGCTACACCTTC.

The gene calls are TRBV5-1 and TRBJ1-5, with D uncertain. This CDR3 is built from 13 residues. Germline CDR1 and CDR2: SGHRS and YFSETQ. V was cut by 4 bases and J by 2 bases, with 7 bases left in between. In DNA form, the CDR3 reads TGCGCCAGCAGCGTACTAGGCAATCAGCCCCAGCATTTT. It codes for CASSVLGNQPQHF.

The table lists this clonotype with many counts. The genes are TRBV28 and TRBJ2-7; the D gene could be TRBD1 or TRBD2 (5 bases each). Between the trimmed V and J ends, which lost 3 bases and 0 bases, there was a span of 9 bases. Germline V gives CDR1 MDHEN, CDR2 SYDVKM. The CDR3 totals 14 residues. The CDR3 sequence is CASSLPGASYEQYF. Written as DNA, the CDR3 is TGTGCCAGCAGTTTGCCCGGGGCCTCCTACGAGCAGTACTTC.

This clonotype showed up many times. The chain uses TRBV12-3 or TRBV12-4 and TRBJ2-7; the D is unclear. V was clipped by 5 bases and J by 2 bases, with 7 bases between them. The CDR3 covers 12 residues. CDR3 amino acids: CASSPFAYEQYF. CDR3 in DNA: TGTGCCAGCAGTCCTTTTGCCTACGAGCAGTACTTC.

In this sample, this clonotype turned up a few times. The CDR3 DNA follows: TGCAGTGCTAGGAGGACCCTAGCGGGAGATTCAGATACGCAGTATTTT. Translating gives CSARRTLAGDSDTQYF. V gene TRBV20-1 combines with J gene TRBJ2-3, with 10 bases that match TRBD2. The CDR3 is 16 residues long. Germline V gives CDR1 DFQATT, CDR2 SNEGSKA (reference sequence). The V gene end was trimmed by 3 bases and the J gene end by 4 bases; junction bases not matched to a gene: 10.

The CDR3 sequence: CSALGLAGNQFF. CDR3 nucleotides: TGCAGTGCCCTGGGACTAGCGGGAAATCAGTTCTTC. J is TRBJ2-1 and V is TRBV20-1; 13 positions agree with TRBD2. Germline CDR1 DFQATT, CDR2 SNEGSKA (reference sequence). V trimming: 6 bases; J trimming: 13 bases; junction bases outside the gene matches: 6. The CDR3 consists of 12 residues.

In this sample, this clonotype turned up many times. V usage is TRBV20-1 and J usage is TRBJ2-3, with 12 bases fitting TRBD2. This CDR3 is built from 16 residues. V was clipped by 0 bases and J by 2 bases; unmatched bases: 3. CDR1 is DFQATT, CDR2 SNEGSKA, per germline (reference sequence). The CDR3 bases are TGCAGTGCTAGAGATCCTAGCGGGAGGGCCACAGATACGCAGTATTTT. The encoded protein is CSARDPSGRATDTQYF.

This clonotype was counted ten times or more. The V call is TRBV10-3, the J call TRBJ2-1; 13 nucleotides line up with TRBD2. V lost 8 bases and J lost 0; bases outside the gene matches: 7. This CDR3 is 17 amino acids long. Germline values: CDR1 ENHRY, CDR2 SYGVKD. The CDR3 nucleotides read TGTGCCATCGGGACTAGCGGGATCCGCAGCTCCTACAATGAGCAGTTCTTC. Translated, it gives CAIGTSGIRSSYNEQFF.

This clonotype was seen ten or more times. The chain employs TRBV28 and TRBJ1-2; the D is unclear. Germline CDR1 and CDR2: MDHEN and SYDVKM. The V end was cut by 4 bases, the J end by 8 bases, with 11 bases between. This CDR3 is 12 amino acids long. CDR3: CASSSTAIGYTF. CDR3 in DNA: TGTGCCAGCAGTTCGACGGCAATAGGCTACACCTTC.

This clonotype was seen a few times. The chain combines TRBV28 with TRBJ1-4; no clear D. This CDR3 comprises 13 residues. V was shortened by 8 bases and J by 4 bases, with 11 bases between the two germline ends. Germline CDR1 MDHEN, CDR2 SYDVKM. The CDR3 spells CASFGSINEKLFF. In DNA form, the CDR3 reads TGTGCCAGCTTCGGGTCCATTAATGAAAAACTGTTTTTT.

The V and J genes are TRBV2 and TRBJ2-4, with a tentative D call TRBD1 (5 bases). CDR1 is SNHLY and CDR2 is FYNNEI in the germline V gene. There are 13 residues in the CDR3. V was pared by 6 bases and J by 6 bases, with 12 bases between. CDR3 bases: TGTGCCAGCAGCGACAGTGTATCAAACATTCAGTACTTC. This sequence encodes CASSDSVSNIQYF.

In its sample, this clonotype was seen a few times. As DNA, the CDR3 is TGCGCCAGCAGCTTTAGCGGAGGGGGTTACAATGAGCAGTTCTTC. Translation gives CASSFSGGGYNEQFF. This chain links TRBV5-1 with TRBJ2-1; the D gene could be TRBD1 or TRBD2 (6 bases each). V was trimmed by 2 bases and J by 4 bases, leaving 13 bases between them. Germline CDR1 SGHRS, CDR2 YFSETQ. The CDR3 extends over 15 amino acids.

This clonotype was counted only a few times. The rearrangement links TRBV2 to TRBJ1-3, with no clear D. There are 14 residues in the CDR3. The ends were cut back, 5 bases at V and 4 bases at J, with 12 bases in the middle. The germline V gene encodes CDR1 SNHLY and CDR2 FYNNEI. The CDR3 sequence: CASSPTDGGNTIYF. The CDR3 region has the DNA TGTGCCAGCAGTCCTACGGACGGGGGAAACACCATATATTTT.

CDR3 amino acids: CASSLGASGNPDTQYF. The CDR3 DNA sequence: TGTGCCAGCAGCTTAGGGGCTAGCGGGAACCCAGATACGCAGTATTTT. The J gene is TRBJ2-3, the V gene TRBV7-8, with 9 bases that match TRBD2. The ends lost 1 base at V and 4 bases at J; junction bases unmatched: 6. Looked up from germline, CDR1 is SGHVS and CDR2 is FQNEAQ. The CDR3 extends over 16 amino acids.

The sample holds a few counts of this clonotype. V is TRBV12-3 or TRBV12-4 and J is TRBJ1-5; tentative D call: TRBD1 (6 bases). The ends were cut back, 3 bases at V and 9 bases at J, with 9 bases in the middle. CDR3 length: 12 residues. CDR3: CASSLGGGPQHF. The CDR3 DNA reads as TGTGCCAGCAGTTTGGGAGGGGGGCCCCAGCATTTT.

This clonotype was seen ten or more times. The CDR3 spells CASSLAAGSSYEQYF. The CDR3 coding sequence is TGCGCCAGCAGCTTGGCCGCGGGATCTTCCTACGAGCAGTACTTC. This chain connects TRBV5-1 to TRBJ2-7; tentative D call: TRBD2 (6 bases). V was cut by 0 bases and J by 1 base, with 11 bases left in between. Germline values: CDR1 SGHRS, CDR2 YFSETQ. The CDR3 runs 15 residues.

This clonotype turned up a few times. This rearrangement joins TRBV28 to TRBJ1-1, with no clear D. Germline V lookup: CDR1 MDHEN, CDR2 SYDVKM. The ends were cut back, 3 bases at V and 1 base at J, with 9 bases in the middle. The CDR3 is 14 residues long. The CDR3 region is CASSLVVGNTEAFF. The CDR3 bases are TGTGCCAGCAGTTTGGTTGTCGGGAACACTGAAGCTTTCTTT.

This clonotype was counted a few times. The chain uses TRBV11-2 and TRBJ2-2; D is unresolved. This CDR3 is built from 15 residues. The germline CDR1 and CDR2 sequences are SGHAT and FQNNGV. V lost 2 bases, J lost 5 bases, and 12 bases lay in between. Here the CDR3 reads CASSLTVLGTGELFF. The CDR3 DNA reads TGTGCCAGCAGCTTAACCGTCTTGGGGACCGGGGAGCTGTTTTTT.

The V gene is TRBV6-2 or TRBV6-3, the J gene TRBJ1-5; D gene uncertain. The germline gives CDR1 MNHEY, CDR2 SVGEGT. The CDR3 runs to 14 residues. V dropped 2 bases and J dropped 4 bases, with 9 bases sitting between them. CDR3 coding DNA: TGTGCCAGCAGTTACGGACGGCTAAATCAGCCCCAGCATTTT. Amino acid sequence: CASSYGRLNQPQHF.

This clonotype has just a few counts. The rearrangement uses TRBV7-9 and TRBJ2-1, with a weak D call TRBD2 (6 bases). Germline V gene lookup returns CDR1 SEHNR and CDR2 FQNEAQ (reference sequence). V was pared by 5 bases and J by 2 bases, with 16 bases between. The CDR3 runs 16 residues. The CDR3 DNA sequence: TGTGCCAGCAGCCTATGGAGGGAGAACCCCTACAATGAGCAGTTCTTC. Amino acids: CASSLWRENPYNEQFF.

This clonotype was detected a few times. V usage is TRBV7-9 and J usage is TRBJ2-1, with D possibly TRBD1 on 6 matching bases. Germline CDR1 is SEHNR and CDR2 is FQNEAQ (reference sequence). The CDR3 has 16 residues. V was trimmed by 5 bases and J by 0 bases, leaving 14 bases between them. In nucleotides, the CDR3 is TGTGCCAGCAGCGGGGGTACAGGGCTCTCCTACAATGAGCAGTTCTTC. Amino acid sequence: CASSGGTGLSYNEQFF.